This TCR beta chain was obtained from a study of long-term antiretroviral therapy in people with HIV. Study findings and constraints: The study collected no data on ART adherence, viral resistance or therapy changes.

As concerns this clone: Its antigen is still unknown.

The CDR3 sequence is 13 residues long. Per the germline V gene, CDR1 is SGHVS and CDR2 is FQNEAQ. V lost 5 bases to trimming and J lost 6 bases, with 13 bases between them. They ran version v3.0 of the immunoSEQ assay at survey level. The assay was immunoSEQ multiplex PCR, and TCRdb's table has in-frame clones only and misses some. Among some 16,000 clones, roughly 80% were seen once, and the ten largest hold 10% to 11%. This rearrangement joins TRBV7-8 to TRBJ1-1; D is ambiguous. The receptor's source is a woman in her forties with HIV. The source material was unsorted PBMCs, sampled 2.3 years after starting antiretroviral therapy. This CDR3 is CASSASKYAEAFF. CDR3 DNA: TGTGCCAGCAGCGCCTCAAAGTACGCTGAAGCTTTCTTT.